This passage covers 26 T cell receptor beta chains from one sample sequenced in a study of shared clonotypes between healthy human individuals. Profiled with immunoSEQ multiplex PCR; TCRdb holds only in-frame clones, not every one. The data show about 2.4 million clones, 90% to 95% seen once. The specimen sequenced was naive CD4+ T cells from PBMCs. The subset was: CD45RA+ positively selected. These TCRs come from a man between 18 and 35 years old in good health. Some clones in this sample may be carry-over from other donors' samples.

Only one count was recorded for this clone. V usage is TRBV2 and J usage is TRBJ2-3, with D perhaps matching TRBD2 (6 bases). CDR3 length equals 14 residues. V lost 8 bases and J 4 bases, leaving 16 bases between the germline ends. The germline V gene has CDR1 SNHLY and CDR2 FYNNEI. The CDR3 DNA follows: TGTGCCAGCGTCGGAGGGCTCGGGGCAGATACGCAGTATTTT. Amino acid sequence: CASVGGLGADTQYF.

The genes are TRBV21-1 and TRBJ2-7; TRBD2, the table's D call, lacks a check against the DNA. TRBV21-1 is annotated as a pseudogene. The CDR3 has 16 residues. CDR3 sequence: CASSRDTRESAYEQYF. CDR3 in DNA: TGTGCCAGCAGCAGAGATACTAGAGAGTCGGCCTACGAGCAGTACTTC.

The chain links TRBV19 to TRBJ1-2; TRBD1 is a possible D gene (5 bases). Trimming pared 0 bases from V and 3 bases from J, leaving 23 bases between. CDR1 LNHDA and CDR2 SQIVND come from the germline V gene (reference sequence). The length of the CDR3 is 19 residues. The CDR3 nucleotides are TGTGCCAGTAGTATAGATCTAAGGGATTGGACAAGGAGCTACTATGGCTACACCTTC. As protein: CASSIDLRDWTRSYYGYTF.

In the case of this clone: The same CDR3 arises from other DNA sequences in this sample as well. The chain joins TRBV7-3 to TRBJ2-5; 11 bases line up with TRBD1. V lost 4 bases and J lost 4; bases outside the gene matches: 2. This CDR3 is 14 amino acids long. The V gene's germline CDR1 is SGHTA and CDR2 FQGTGA. The CDR3: CASSSGTGGETQYF. The CDR3 DNA sequence: TGTGCCAGCAGCTCTGGGACAGGGGGAGAGACCCAGTACTTC. The full variable domain, its missing parts supplied by reference TRBV7-3 and TRBJ2-5, is GAGVSQTPSNKVTEKGKYVELRCDPISGHTALYWYRQSLGQGPEFLIYFQGTGAADDSGLPNDRFFAVRPEGSVSTLKIQRTERGDSAVYLCASSSGTGGETQYFGPGTRLLVL.

The J gene is TRBJ2-1, the V gene TRBV6-1, with 9 nucleotides matching TRBD2. Germline trimming cut 8 bases from V and 6 bases from J; bases unmatched to any gene: 11. The CDR3 is 15 residues long. Looked up from germline, CDR1 is MNHNS and CDR2 is SASEGT. CDR3 nucleotides: TGTGCCAGCCGGCGGGAGGGCCTATCTGCCAATGAGCAGTTCTTC. Its translation is CASRREGLSANEQFF.

This clone was seen once. The chain carries TRBV7-9 and TRBJ2-1, with 8 bases lining up with TRBD1. This CDR3 region has 16 residues. Germline assignment: CDR1 SEHNR and CDR2 FQNEAQ (reference sequence). Unmatched junction bases numbered 7, after V lost 5 bases and J lost 1 base. CDR3 region: CASSEGYRGSYNEQFF. The CDR3 DNA follows: TGTGCCAGCAGCGAGGGTTACAGGGGGTCCTACAATGAGCAGTTCTTC.

The rearrangement uses TRBV5-1 and TRBJ2-3, with 9 bases fitting TRBD2. The trim removed 0 bases at V and 5 bases at J, leaving 7 bases unmatched. CDR3 length: 16 amino acids. The V gene's germline CDR1 is SGHRS and CDR2 YFSETQ. The CDR3: CASSLGVSGSGDTQYF. CDR3 nucleotide sequence: TGCGCCAGCAGCTTGGGGGTTAGCGGGAGTGGAGATACGCAGTATTTT.

About this clone: The same CDR3 is also encoded by other DNA sequences in this sample. J is TRBJ2-5 and V is TRBV18; D may match TRBD1 or TRBD2 (6 bases each). This CDR3 has 13 residues. In germline, CDR1 is KGHSH, CDR2 LQKENI. V lost 6 bases and J 2 bases, leaving 10 bases between the germline ends. The CDR3: CASSGGLQETQYF. In DNA form, the CDR3 reads TGTGCCAGCTCCGGGGGCCTTCAAGAGACCCAGTACTTC.

The rearrangement joins TRBV7-2 to TRBJ2-3, with 7 bases identical to TRBD2. The germline V gene encodes CDR1 SGHTA and CDR2 FQGNSA. After removal of 0 bases from V and 5 bases from J, the junction contained 8 bases not matched to a gene. This CDR3 has 16 residues. CDR3 loop: CASSLAGAGVGDTQYF. The CDR3 DNA follows: TGTGCCAGCAGCTTAGCAGGGGCGGGAGTAGGAGATACGCAGTATTTT.

The V and J genes are TRBV18 and TRBJ2-7, with unresolved D. Trimming left V 3 bases short and J 2 bases short, with 8 bases between. Germline V gene lookup returns CDR1 KGHSH and CDR2 LQKENI. This CDR3 region has 13 residues. CDR3 DNA: TGTGCCAGCTCACCGGTCATAGCCTACGAGCAGTACTTC. Translation gives CASSPVIAYEQYF. The complete variable domain, with remaining parts taken from reference TRBV18 and TRBJ2-7, reads NAGVMQNPRHLVRRRGQEARLRCSPMKGHSHVYWYRQLPEEGLKFMVYLQKENIIDESGMPKERFSAEFPKEGPSILRIQQVVRGDSAAYFCASSPVIAYEQYFGPGTRLTVT.

The rearrangement joins TRBV5-1 to TRBJ2-1; weak D call: TRBD2 (5 bases). The V and J ends lost 3 bases and 2 bases respectively, with 12 bases between them. From germline, CDR1 is SGHRS and CDR2 YFSETQ. This CDR3 is 15 amino acids long. The CDR3 DNA sequence: TGCGCCAGCAGCTCGACAACCGGGGCCTACAATGAGCAGTTCTTC. It encodes CASSSTTGAYNEQFF.

Worth noting for this clone: The same CDR3 arises from other DNA sequences in this sample as well. The CDR3 nucleotides read TGTGCCAGCAGCGCGGGCGTCAATCAGCCCCAGCATTTT. Protein sequence: CASSAGVNQPQHF. The rearrangement uses TRBV9 and TRBJ1-5; D ambiguous. V dropped 3 bases and J dropped 3 bases, with 7 bases sitting between them. CDR3 length equals 13 residues. From germline, CDR1 is SGDLS and CDR2 YYNGEE. The variable domain in full, with the rest retrieved from reference TRBV9 and TRBJ1-5, is DSGVTQTPKHLITATGQRVTLRCSPRSGDLSVYWYQQSLDQGLQFLIQYYNGEERAKGNILERFSAQQFPDLHSELNLSSLELGDSALYFCASSAGVNQPQHFGDGTRLSIL.

In the case of this clone: The same CDR3 can be traced to other DNA sequences in this sample. The rearrangement joins TRBV9 to TRBJ1-5; D is uncertain. The CDR3 runs to 14 residues. V was pared by 2 bases and J by 2 bases, with 8 bases between. Germline loops: CDR1 SGDLS, CDR2 YYNGEE. CDR3 sequence reads: CASSVGSGNQPQHF. The CDR3 nucleotides are TGTGCCAGCAGCGTCGGATCGGGCAATCAGCCCCAGCATTTT.

The chain's CDR3 is CASSIESGYEQYF. The CDR3 DNA follows: TGTGCCAGTAGTATAGAGTCAGGGTACGAGCAGTACTTC. The genes are TRBV19 and TRBJ2-7, with D possibly being TRBD1 (5 bases). Looked up from germline, CDR1 is LNHDA and CDR2 is SQIVND (reference sequence). Trimming pared 0 bases from V and 4 bases from J, leaving 7 bases between. This CDR3 is 13 amino acids long.

The chain employs TRBV5-1 and TRBJ2-5, with 12 bases fitting TRBD2. The CDR3 has 16 amino acids. The germline V gene encodes CDR1 SGHRS and CDR2 YFSETQ. The junction had 4 bases not matched to a gene; V was cut back by 3 bases and J by 1 base. The CDR3 bases are TGCGCCAGCAGCTCGGGACTAGCGGGCTTCCAAGAGACCCAGTACTTC. Its translation: CASSSGLAGFQETQYF.

The V and J genes are TRBV7-2 and TRBJ2-7; TRBD1 agrees at 9 bases. V shed 8 bases and J 2 bases; nucleotides not matched to a gene: 7. The germline V gene has CDR1 SGHTA and CDR2 FQGNSA. This CDR3 region has 14 residues. The CDR3 coding sequence is TGTGCCAGCGCAACCGGGACAGGGACCTACGAGCAGTACTTC. Encoded protein: CASATGTGTYEQYF.

The V and J genes are TRBV7-2 and TRBJ1-5, with TRBD1 matching 7 bases. After removal of 1 base from V and 7 bases from J, the junction contained 4 bases not matched to a gene. CDR3 length: 14 amino acids. Germline V gene data show CDR1 as SGHTA and CDR2 as FQGNSA. The CDR3 spells CASSLDRGEQPQHF. Here the CDR3 DNA reads TGTGCCAGCAGCTTAGACAGGGGAGAACAGCCCCAGCATTTT.

The chain joins TRBV19 to TRBJ2-3; D is tentatively TRBD1 or TRBD2 (5 bases each). CDR1 and CDR2 from the germline V gene are LNHDA and SQIVND (reference sequence). This CDR3 has 15 amino acids. Between the trimmed V and J ends, which lost 2 bases and 6 bases, there was a span of 15 bases. Written as DNA, the CDR3 is TGTGCCAGTAGTATAACCCCTCGGGACGGGGATACGCAGTATTTT. Translation: CASSITPRDGDTQYF. The variable domain in full, with the rest retrieved from reference TRBV19 and TRBJ2-3, is DGGITQSPKYLFRKEGQNVTLSCEQNLNHDAMYWYRQDPGQGLRLIYYSQIVNDFQKGDIAEGYSVSREKKESFPLTVTSAQKNPTAFYLCASSITPRDGDTQYFGPGTRLTVL.

The V gene is TRBV5-1, the J gene TRBJ1-1; D remains unclear. Per germline, CDR1 SGHRS and CDR2 YFSETQ. V lost 2 bases to trimming and J lost 4 bases, with 15 bases between them. CDR3 length equals 15 residues. CDR3 in amino acids: CASSLAAGKSTEAFF. The CDR3 DNA follows: TGCGCCAGCAGCTTAGCTGCGGGTAAGAGCACTGAAGCTTTCTTT.

The CDR3 DNA reads TGCGCCAGCAGCCCGACGGGGGGCCAGACTGAAGCTTTCTTT. The encoded protein is CASSPTGGQTEAFF. The V call is TRBV4-1, the J call TRBJ1-1, with TRBD1 as a possible D gene (6 bases). V was trimmed by 4 bases and J by 5 bases, leaving 14 bases between them. The CDR3 is 14 amino acids. CDR1 is MGHRA and CDR2 is YSYEKL in the germline V gene.

The gene calls are TRBV7-3 and TRBJ2-6; the D is unclear. This CDR3 has 16 amino acids. V shed 1 base and J shed 4 bases, with 11 bases lying between them. Per the germline V gene, CDR1 is SGHTA and CDR2 is FQGTGA. This CDR3 is CASSLMAVAGANVLTF. CDR3 bases: TGTGCCAGCAGCTTAATGGCAGTAGCCGGGGCCAACGTCCTGACTTTC.

Of note for this clone: This sample includes further DNA sequences coding for the same CDR3. V is TRBV5-1 and J is TRBJ2-3, with TRBD2 identical over 15 bases. The CDR3 length is 18 residues. Per germline, CDR1 SGHRS and CDR2 YFSETQ. J lost 3 bases, V lost 0 bases, and 5 bases had no gene match. The CDR3 is CASSLGGLAGGRTDTQYF. In nucleotides, the CDR3 is TGCGCCAGCAGCTTGGGGGGACTAGCGGGAGGTCGTACAGATACGCAGTATTTT.

The CDR3 DNA reads TGCAGCGTTCGCGGGAGGGCCTCAGAGACCCAGTACTTC. It is translated as CSVRGRASETQYF. V usage is TRBV29-1 and J usage is TRBJ2-5, with 9 nucleotides matching TRBD2. In germline, CDR1 is SQVTM, CDR2 ANQGSEA. With 5 bases clipped from V and 4 bases from J, the junction kept 5 bases outside the gene matches. The CDR3 totals 13 residues. The whole variable domain, remainder taken from reference TRBV29-1 and TRBJ2-5, is SAVISQKPSRDICQRGTSLTIQCQVDSQVTMMFWYRQQPGQSLTLIATANQGSEATYESGFVIDKFPISRPNLTFSTLTVSNMSPEDSSIYLCSVRGRASETQYFGPGTRLLVL.

The chain combines TRBV11-3 with TRBJ2-5, with 11 bases identical to TRBD2. With V trimmed by 4 bases and J by 2 bases, 3 bases remained unmatched. The germline CDR1 and CDR2 sequences are SGHNT and YENEEA. CDR3 length equals 15 residues. This chain's CDR3 is CASSWGTSGQETQYF. In DNA form, the CDR3 reads TGTGCCAGCAGCTGGGGGACTAGCGGACAAGAGACCCAGTACTTC.

CDR3 bases: TGTGCCAGCAGTTTATTACGGCGATACAATGAGCAGTTCTTC. This gives the protein CASSLLRRYNEQFF. The V call is TRBV28, the J call TRBJ2-1, with unresolved D. V was cut by 1 base and J by 4 bases, with 8 bases left in between. Per germline, CDR1 MDHEN and CDR2 SYDVKM. This CDR3 has 14 amino acids.

The chain recombines TRBV2 with TRBJ2-1; D is unclear. V dropped 5 bases and J dropped 8 bases, with 16 bases sitting between them. CDR1 is SNHLY and CDR2 is FYNNEI in the germline V gene. The CDR3 runs to 14 residues. The CDR3 spells CASSPDRLRYEQFF. The CDR3 nucleotides are TGTGCCAGCAGTCCCGACCGATTACGCTATGAGCAGTTCTTC.